These 20 T cell receptor beta chains were sequenced from one sample in a study of T cells in Graves' hyperthyroidism and ophthalmopathy. The source material, RNA transcripts, was used to amplify TCR beta CDR3 regions. The HTBI primer set served for first-round RT-PCR of the TCR CDR3. From the multiplex PCR reads, TCRdb called clonotypes with MiXCR, one entry per CDR3 protein. This sample has a few hundred thousand distinct CDR3 sequences, with approximately 14% found just once. Sequenced input: blood. The receptor source for this set is a woman under 30 with Graves' hyperthyroidism.

This clonotype was observed a few times. The chain combines TRBV3-1 with TRBJ1-2; D is uncertain. Deletions cut 1 base from V and 6 bases from J, with 9 bases between. Germline V gene sequence: CDR1 LGHDT, CDR2 YNNKEL (reference sequence). This CDR3 contains 13 residues. The CDR3: CASSQGPGNGYTF. CDR3 nucleotide sequence: TGTGCCAGCAGCCAAGGCCCCGGGAATGGCTACACCTTC.

The J gene is TRBJ2-1, the V gene TRBV10-3, with D tentatively TRBD1 (5 bases). From germline, CDR1 is ENHRY and CDR2 SYGVKD. V was trimmed by 1 base and J by 8 bases, leaving 15 bases between them. CDR3 size: 15 residues. CDR3 amino acids: CAISEFQGRYDEQFF. CDR3 DNA sequence: TGTGCCATCAGTGAGTTTCAGGGTCGGTACGATGAGCAGTTCTTC.

V and J are TRBV6-4 and TRBJ2-3; 11 positions match TRBD2. Germline loops: CDR1 MRHNA, CDR2 SNTAGT. The junction had 2 bases not matched to a gene; V was cut back by 4 bases and J by 8 bases. The CDR3 length is 13 residues. The CDR3 loop reads CASSVTSGVTQYF. The CDR3 bases are TGTGCCAGCAGTGTGACTAGCGGGGTTACGCAGTATTTT.

This clonotype showed up many times. The V gene is TRBV28, the J gene TRBJ2-3; D is perhaps TRBD2 (5 bases). Per the germline V gene, CDR1 is MDHEN and CDR2 is SYDVKM. V was cut by 4 bases and J by 3 bases, with 29 bases left in between. This CDR3 has 20 amino acids. CDR3 protein: CASSSDLYHREDSVTDTQYF. The CDR3, as DNA: TGTGCCAGCAGTTCGGATCTATACCATCGGGAAGATTCGGTAACAGATACGCAGTATTTT.

This clonotype was observed at least ten times. The chain combines TRBV28 with TRBJ2-5; no firm D call. Germline values: CDR1 MDHEN, CDR2 SYDVKM. The length of the CDR3 is 13 residues. Trimming removed 1 base from V and 4 bases from J, with 7 bases in between. CDR3 residues: CASSLSMLETQYF. In DNA form, the CDR3 reads TGTGCCAGCAGTTTATCGATGTTAGAGACCCAGTACTTC. Supplemented by reference TRBV28 and TRBJ2-5, the full variable domain reads DVKVTQSSRYLVKRTGEKVFLECVQDMDHENMFWYRQDPGLGLRLIYFSYDVKMKEKGDIPEGYSVSREKKERFSLILESASTNQTSMYLCASSLSMLETQYFGPGTRLLVL.

In its sample, this clonotype was seen once. The rearrangement uses TRBV5-6 and TRBJ1-2; possibly TRBD1 for D (6 bases). Looked up from germline, CDR1 is SGHDT and CDR2 is YYEEEE. V shed 4 bases and J shed 5 bases, with 15 bases lying between them. This CDR3 is 14 amino acids long. The DNA for the CDR3 is TGTGCCAGCAGCATGGGTTCCACAGGGTATGGCTACACCTTC. Protein product: CASSMGSTGYGYTF.

This clonotype occurred many times. The rearrangement uses TRBV15 and TRBJ2-5, with D possibly matching TRBD2 (5 bases). V lost 0 bases to trimming and J lost 4 bases, with 21 bases between them. Looked up from germline, CDR1 is LNHNV and CDR2 is YYDKDF (reference sequence). This CDR3 is built from 18 residues. The CDR3 is CATSRDRGRSGGLETQYF. In nucleotides, the CDR3 is TGTGCCACCAGCAGAGATCGCGGCAGGAGCGGTGGGTTAGAGACCCAGTACTTC.

This clonotype was counted many times. The chain combines TRBV11-2 with TRBJ2-3; D remains unclear. CDR1 and CDR2 (germline): SGHAT, FQNNGV. This CDR3 comprises 14 residues. V was cut by 5 bases and J by 2 bases, with 11 bases left in between. This chain's CDR3 is CASSPMGFTDTQYF. Here the CDR3 DNA reads TGTGCCAGCAGCCCGATGGGGTTCACAGATACGCAGTATTTT.

This clonotype appeared once. A clone one base away is much larger, so this may be a read error. This CDR3 fails to terminate in the conserved phenylalanine or tryptophan, so it likely reflects a read error. V and J are TRBV6-2 or TRBV6-3 and TRBJ1-1; D is unresolved. The germline gives CDR1 MNHEY, CDR2 SVGEGT. The CDR3 covers 16 residues. V lost 5 bases and J lost 0, with 16 bases in between. CDR3: CASSTTAGFMNTEAFC. In DNA, the CDR3 is TGTGCCAGCAGTACCACCGCGGGTTTCATGAACACTGAAGCTTTCTGT.

The chain is built from TRBV4-1 and TRBJ1-1; D is unresolved. Germline CDR1 MGHRA, CDR2 YSYEKL. There are 15 residues in the CDR3. V was clipped by 0 bases and J by 4 bases, with 12 bases between them. This CDR3 is CASSQEYARSTEAFF. In DNA, the CDR3 is TGCGCCAGCAGCCAAGAGTACGCCAGGTCCACTGAAGCTTTCTTT.

This clonotype has a count of ten or more. The V and J genes are TRBV10-3 and TRBJ2-3; a weak D match, TRBD1 (6 bases). Germline-derived CDR1 and CDR2 are ENHRY and SYGVKD. V dropped 6 bases and J dropped 6 bases, with 13 bases sitting between them. The CDR3 is made up of 13 amino acids. CDR3 in amino acids: CAIRQGLRDTQYF. The CDR3 DNA follows: TGTGCCATCAGACAGGGTTTAAGGGATACGCAGTATTTT.

The rearrangement uses TRBV29-1 and TRBJ1-4, with D perhaps matching TRBD1 (5 bases). The V end was cut by 7 bases, the J end by 4 bases, with 13 bases between. The CDR3 runs to 13 residues. CDR1 is SQVTM, CDR2 ANQGSEA, per germline. This chain's CDR3 is CSALTDINEKLFF. In DNA form, the CDR3 reads TGCAGCGCCCTGACAGACATTAATGAAAAACTGTTTTTT.

The table lists this clonotype with many counts. The chain combines TRBV18 with TRBJ1-1; 8 positions match TRBD1. This CDR3 has 14 amino acids. Germline loops: CDR1 KGHSH, CDR2 LQKENI. Trimming took 6 bases from V and 6 from J; bases not matched to a gene: 9. DNA for the CDR3: TGTGCCAGCTCTCCCAGGACAGGGCAAGCTGAAGCTTTCTTT. It specifies CASSPRTGQAEAFF. Complete variable domain (other parts from reference TRBV18 and TRBJ1-1): NAGVMQNPRHLVRRRGQEARLRCSPMKGHSHVYWYRQLPEEGLKFMVYLQKENIIDESGMPKERFSAEFPKEGPSILRIQQVVRGDSAAYFCASSPRTGQAEAFFGQGTRLTVV.

V and J are TRBV7-9 and TRBJ2-2, with 9 positions matching TRBD1. V was pared by 0 bases and J by 4 bases, with 3 bases of the junction left unmatched. Germline V gene data show CDR1 as SEHNR and CDR2 as FQNEAQ (reference sequence). CDR3 length: 16 amino acids. CDR3 protein: CASSLARQGVTGELFF. The DNA for the CDR3 is TGTGCCAGCAGCTTAGCGCGACAGGGGGTCACCGGGGAGCTGTTTTTT.

This clonotype occurred many times. This chain connects TRBV7-2 to TRBJ1-1, with TRBD1 matching 9 bases. Germline V gene lookup returns CDR1 SGHTA and CDR2 FQGNSA. Germline trimming cut 7 bases from V and 6 bases from J; bases unmatched to any gene: 9. This CDR3 is 14 amino acids long. The CDR3 coding sequence is TGTGCCAGCAAGGGGGGACAGGGTAAACCTGAAGCTTTCTTT. It encodes CASKGGQGKPEAFF.

A note on this clonotype: This clone may be a read error of a much larger clone one base away. This chain links TRBV7-9 with TRBJ1-1; 8 bases match TRBD1. This CDR3 comprises 17 residues. Germline V lookup: CDR1 SEHNR, CDR2 FQNEAQ (reference sequence). DNA of the CDR3: TGTGCCGGCAGCTTAGGGGCAGGGGGCAGGGCGAACACTGAAGCTTTCTTT. Residues: CAGSLGAGGRANTEAFF.

This chain joins TRBV6-2 or TRBV6-3 and TRBJ1-3; D remains ambiguous. V lost 7 bases, J lost 0 bases, and 7 bases lay in between. The CDR3 extends over 13 amino acids. Germline V lookup: CDR1 MNHEY, CDR2 SVGEGT. CDR3 region: CASKSHSGNTIYF. CDR3 in DNA: TGTGCCAGCAAGAGCCACTCTGGAAACACCATATATTTT.

This clonotype was counted a few times. The genes are TRBV6-1 and TRBJ2-7; 9 bases agree with TRBD1. The germline gives CDR1 MNHNS, CDR2 SASEGT. The CDR3 is 12 amino acids. V lost 8 bases and J lost 3; bases outside the gene matches: 2. The CDR3 is CASLDRGYEQYF. The CDR3 nucleotides read TGTGCCAGCTTGGACAGGGGCTACGAGCAGTACTTC.

V usage is TRBV4-1 and J usage is TRBJ2-7; possible D gene TRBD1, 6 bases. The V and J ends lost 3 bases and 5 bases respectively, with 14 bases between them. The length of the CDR3 is 14 residues. Germline values: CDR1 MGHRA, CDR2 YSYEKL. CDR3 protein: CASSHPAGDHEQYF. As DNA, the CDR3 is TGCGCCAGCAGCCATCCAGCAGGGGATCACGAGCAGTACTTC.

This clonotype was seen a few times. The chain carries TRBV4-3 and TRBJ1-2; D uncertain. Germline V gives CDR1 LGHNA, CDR2 YSLEER. Trimming pared 0 bases from V and 3 bases from J, leaving 11 bases between. The CDR3 contains 15 residues. The CDR3 region is CASSQDPTDYYGYTF. CDR3 nucleotides: TGCGCCAGCAGCCAAGATCCCACGGACTACTATGGCTACACCTTC.